This note documents a single TCR beta chain sequence. The germline V gene has CDR1 KGHSH and CDR2 LQKENI. The CDR3 length is 12 residues. V was trimmed by 3 bases and J by 4 bases, leaving 6 bases between them. Produced via immunoSEQ multiplex PCR; TCRdb's table is partial and in-frame only. The sample holds around 150,000 clones, roughly 92% seen once. The record originates from a study of OX40 agonist ivuxolimab in advanced cancers. The chain joins TRBV18 to TRBJ1-2; D unclear. Sequencing used CD4+ or CD8+ T cells sorted from blood, obtained in a trial of the OX40 agonist ivuxolimab. The receptor's source is an adult with an advanced solid tumor such as melanoma, head and neck, liver or kidney cancer. This chain's CDR3 is CASSPRAYGYTF. CDR3 coding DNA: TGTGCCAGCTCACCCCGAGCCTATGGCTACACCTTC.